Below are 14 T cell receptor beta chains sequenced from a single sample in a study of blood T cell repertoires in COVID-19. Measured with immunoSEQ multiplex PCR; TCRdb has only the in-frame clones, and not every one. The sample holds roughly 130,000 clones, 70% to 90% seen once. Sequenced input: PBMCs or T cells enriched from blood (not recorded which). The receptors originated from a woman aged 50 to 65 who had recovered from COVID-19.

The chain links TRBV11-2 to TRBJ2-3, with TRBD2 matching 10 bases. Per germline, CDR1 SGHAT and CDR2 FQNNGV. CDR3 length: 15 amino acids. Losses at the gene ends were 5 bases for V and 2 bases for J; bases not matched to a gene: 4. CDR3 in DNA: TGTGCCAGCAGCAGTAGCGGGGGGTACACAGATACGCAGTATTTT. Encoded protein: CASSSSGGYTDTQYF.

The chain couples TRBV3-1 (or the pseudogene TRBV3-2) to TRBJ1-2; 10 nucleotides agree with TRBD1. Germline V CDR1 and CDR2: LGHDT, YNNKEL (reference sequence). The CDR3 sequence is 16 residues long. V shed 0 bases and J 8 bases; nucleotides not matched to a gene: 9. CDR3 residues: CASSQDHRTGGRGYTF. DNA of the CDR3: TGTGCCAGCAGCCAAGATCACCGGACAGGGGGTAGGGGCTACACCTTC.

J is TRBJ2-7 and V is TRBV3-1 (or the pseudogene TRBV3-2); 8 nucleotides agree with TRBD2. Trimming removed 4 bases from V and 2 bases from J; junction bases left unmatched: 16. CDR3 length: 18 residues. Germline CDR1 LGHDT, CDR2 YNNKEL (reference sequence). CDR3 nucleotides: TGTGCCAGCAGCCTCGATACTAGACGCGGGGGGCCGCCCTACGAGCAGTACTTC. Its protein product is CASSLDTRRGGPPYEQYF.

The chain is built from TRBV7-6 and TRBJ2-3, with 9 bases that match TRBD2. Germline assignment: CDR1 SGHVS and CDR2 FNYEAQ. The CDR3 has 18 residues. V lost 1 base and J lost 4; bases outside the gene matches: 12. The CDR3 DNA reads TGTGCCAGCAGCTTAGAGTCGTTTGCGGGGGGGCCATCAGATACGCAGTATTTT. This translates into CASSLESFAGGPSDTQYF.

V is TRBV10-3 and J is TRBJ2-7; 8 nucleotides align to TRBD1. Trimming took 4 bases from V and 7 from J; bases not matched to a gene: 12. This CDR3 comprises 15 residues. The germline gives CDR1 ENHRY, CDR2 SYGVKD. The CDR3 spells CAISVGDRGWGEQYF. CDR3 bases: TGTGCCATCAGTGTTGGAGACAGGGGTTGGGGAGAGCAGTACTTC.

The gene calls are TRBV9 and TRBJ1-1; a possible D gene is TRBD1 (5 bases). Trimming removed 3 bases from V and 2 bases from J, with 11 bases in between. Germline V CDR1 and CDR2: SGDLS, YYNGEE. The CDR3 extends over 14 amino acids. This CDR3 reads CASSAGVQNTEAFF. The CDR3 DNA follows: TGTGCCAGCAGCGCGGGGGTTCAAAACACTGAAGCTTTCTTT.

The chain is built from TRBV5-8 and TRBJ2-7, with 7 bases identical to TRBD1. CDR3 length equals 16 residues. Germline V gives CDR1 SGHTS, CDR2 YDEGEE. V lost 5 bases, J lost 3 bases, and 14 bases stayed unmatched. In DNA, the CDR3 is TGTGCCAGCAGTGGCAGGACAGGAACCACCGGCTACGAGCAGTACTTC. Residues: CASSGRTGTTGYEQYF.

This sequence joins TRBV12-5 and TRBJ1-1, with D tentatively TRBD1 (6 bases). The germline V and J ends were trimmed by 11 bases and 5 bases, with 18 bases remaining between them. Per the germline V gene, CDR1 is LGHNT and CDR2 is FRNRAP. This CDR3 is 13 amino acids long. CDR3 DNA sequence: TGTGCTGGAGTCCGGGGGGCTCGGACTGAAGCTTTCTTT. It encodes CAGVRGARTEAFF.

This chain links TRBV5-1 with TRBJ2-7; no clear D gene. Trimming removed 0 bases from V and 6 bases from J, with 19 bases in between. Germline V lookup: CDR1 SGHRS, CDR2 YFSETQ. The CDR3 has 16 residues. The CDR3 reads CASSLAGQVIVGEQYF. CDR3 DNA sequence: TGCGCCAGCAGCTTGGCCGGTCAGGTAATAGTTGGCGAGCAGTACTTC.

The rearrangement joins TRBV7-9 to TRBJ1-4; TRBD1 matches 8 bases. V lost 10 bases and J lost 7; bases outside the gene matches: 8. Germline V gives CDR1 SEHNR, CDR2 FQNEAQ (reference sequence). The CDR3 is 13 residues long. The CDR3 nucleotides are TGTGCCACCGCGCGACAGGGGTCTGAAAAACTGTTTTTT. It encodes CATARQGSEKLFF.

The chain carries TRBV19 and TRBJ1-2, with D possibly being TRBD1 (6 bases). From germline, CDR1 is LNHDA and CDR2 SQIVND (reference sequence). V lost 3 bases and J lost 0, with 11 bases in between. This CDR3 is 15 amino acids long. The CDR3 is CASSIPRGPNYGYTF. CDR3 bases: TGTGCCAGTAGTATTCCCAGGGGACCTAACTATGGCTACACCTTC.

This chain joins TRBV19 and TRBJ2-3, with TRBD2 matching over 8 bases. V gave up 3 bases and J gave up 7 bases; unmatched junction bases: 9. From germline, CDR1 is LNHDA and CDR2 SQIVND (reference sequence). The CDR3 contains 15 residues. CDR3 protein: CASSIPGLAINTQYF. DNA for the CDR3: TGTGCCAGTAGTATCCCTGGACTAGCTATAAATACGCAGTATTTT.

The chain links TRBV11-2 to TRBJ2-3; D remains unclear. V gave up 2 bases and J gave up 4 bases, with 4 bases separating them. The CDR3 length is 12 residues. Germline values: CDR1 SGHAT, CDR2 FQNNGV. CDR3 DNA: TGTGCCAGCAGCTTAACGGCAGATACGCAGTATTTT. This encodes CASSLTADTQYF.

The genes are TRBV7-2 and TRBJ1-1, with 8 bases aligning to TRBD1. The germline V gene has CDR1 SGHTA and CDR2 FQGNSA. The CDR3 covers 15 residues. V shed 5 bases, J shed 5 bases, and the junction held 10 bases outside the gene matches. For the CDR3, the DNA is TGTGCCAGCAGCGCCCGGACAGGGATTGGGACTGAAGCTTTCTTT. Translation gives CASSARTGIGTEAFF.